The TCR beta chain under discussion was sequenced for a study of cytomegalovirus exposure and HLA in healthy donors. Notes on the study in general: Across HLA loci, a later analysis found differing TCR association rates, with DRB1 most and HLA-C fewest. Previously analyzed data showed that most TCR beta V segments were productive at a frequency of about 90% or about 30%. Presence/absence analyses treated sequencing depth as roughly uniform across donors. The study recorded 164 TCR beta chains that were cytomegalovirus-associated.

Both 60 Vbeta primers and 13 Jbeta primers went into the PCR. TCRdb keeps only in-frame clones here, not all; method: immunoSEQ multiplex PCR. The repertoire consists of under 150,000 clones, with over 65% occurring once and the leading ten covering less than 3%. The germline gives CDR1 SQVTM, CDR2 ANQGSEA. The CDR3 has 16 amino acids. The J segment lost 7 bases and the V segment lost 4 bases, leaving 14 bases of the junction unmatched. Worth noting for this clone: Antigen: not known.

The receptor comes from a male donor in good health and CMV-seronegative. This chain links TRBV29-1 with TRBJ2-7; 12 bases agree with TRBD2. The sample consisted of PBMCs. CDR3 bases: TGCAGCGTTGCCCTCCGTCTAGCGGGAGGGCCGAGGGAGCAGTACTTC. Its translation is CSVALRLAGGPREQYF.